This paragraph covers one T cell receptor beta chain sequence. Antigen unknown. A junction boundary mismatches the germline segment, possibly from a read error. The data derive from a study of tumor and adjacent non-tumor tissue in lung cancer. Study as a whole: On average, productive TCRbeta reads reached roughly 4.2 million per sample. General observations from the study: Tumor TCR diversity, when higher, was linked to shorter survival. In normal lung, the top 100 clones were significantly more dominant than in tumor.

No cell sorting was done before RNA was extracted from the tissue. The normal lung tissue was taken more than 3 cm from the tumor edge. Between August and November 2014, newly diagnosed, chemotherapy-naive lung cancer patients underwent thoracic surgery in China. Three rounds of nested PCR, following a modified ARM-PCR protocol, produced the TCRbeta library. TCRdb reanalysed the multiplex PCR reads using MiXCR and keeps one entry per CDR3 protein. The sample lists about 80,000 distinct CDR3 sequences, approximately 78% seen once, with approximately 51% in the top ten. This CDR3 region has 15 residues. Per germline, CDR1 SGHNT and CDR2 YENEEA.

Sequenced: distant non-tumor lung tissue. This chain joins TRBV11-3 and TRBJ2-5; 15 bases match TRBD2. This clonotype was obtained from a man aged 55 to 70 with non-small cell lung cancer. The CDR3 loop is CAGSIGLAGGKTQYF. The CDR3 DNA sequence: TGTGCCGGCAGCATCGGACTAGCGGGGGGGAAGACCCAGTACTTT.